The clone carrying this T cell receptor (beta chain) came up a few times. Antigen unknown. CDR1 SGHTA and CDR2 FQGTGA come from the germline V gene. The CDR3 length is 14 residues. J gave up 4 bases and V 5 bases, and 4 bases lay outside the gene matches. The data stem from a study of T-cell memory formation after mild COVID-19. Study conclusions and caveats: A subset of responding clones appeared in pre-infection memory, suggesting cross-reactive memory joined.

TCRdb reanalysed the 5' RACE reads using MiXCR and keeps one entry per CDR3 protein. In the table there are over 150,000 distinct CDR3 sequences, 20% to 25% of which are singletons. Sample: PBMCs or a T cell subset sorted from them (not recorded which). The TCR sequence derives from an adult woman who had mild COVID-19 (a few samples of this study predate the infection). Cell type and time point are not known. V usage is TRBV7-3 and J usage is TRBJ1-1, with TRBD1 matching over 10 bases. CDR3 in DNA: TGTGCCAGCAGCGAGGGACAGGGGAGCACTGAAGCTTTCTTT. Its protein is CASSEGQGSTEAFF.